This T cell receptor beta chain was identified in a study of cytomegalovirus exposure and HLA in healthy donors (dated by TCRdb to about 2017). With regard to the full study: An earlier analysis of approximately 590 of the donors reported 276 Gb of sequence data and 100 million to 140 million unique TCR beta sequences from 150 million to 200 million T cells. Donor age, sex, ethnicity and CMV serostatus were compiled alongside the repertoire data. The study was designed to test whether signatures of past pathogen exposure could be identified by cataloging public T cell receptors. Along with the approximately 700-subject first cohort, a separate validation cohort of more than 90 different subjects was used. HLA typing covered class I and class II loci at four-digit resolution. In the later analysis, no new phenotypic data were used to find candidate immune exposures; instead, reliance was placed on TCR beta sequences and their occurrence across donors. A later analysis re-examined previously published TCR beta repertoires from just over 650 donors and added high-resolution HLA genotyping to investigate patterns of TCR occurrence. To predict cytomegalovirus infection status, the study combined high-throughput TCR immunosequencing, statistical association of individual TCRs with disease status, and machine learning. An earlier analysis of 500 to 750 of the donors applied high-throughput TCR beta sequencing to assess whether each TCR beta V gene segment acted as functional or pseudogenic. On average, 235,054 unique TCR beta nucleotide sequences were sequenced per donor among 398 genotyped donors of the cohort, with roughly a sixth of those sequences being non-productive. Because of strong linkage in the cohort, five DR-DQ haplotypes were treated as single units for association and clustering. The genetic ancestry cluster associated with self-reported Caucasian donors included about 81% of the approximately 410 genotyped donors. Genome-wide SNP genotypes for about 55% of the roughly 670 donors were used in a later genetic analysis, which treated that subset as a discovery cohort. An early release covering approximately 600 HLA-typed donors comprised about 300 gigabases of sequencing data and about 90 million unique TCR sequences. The number of donors typed differed by locus, with 629-630 for A, B, C, DRB1 and DQB1, more than 500 for DQA1, 600 to 610 for DPA1, and some 440 for DPB1. Every discovery cohort repertoire had been produced on one sequencing platform. Using immunosequencing, the study profiled T cell repertoires from about 650 subjects and related those repertoires to cytomegalovirus serostatus.

The cohort was made up of 666 healthy bone marrow donors. Cohort members were all nominally healthy when sampled, although unrecorded immune exposures were likely present. The donor was CMV seronegative and belonged to the group of 380 or so seronegative cohort members. A peripheral blood sample was provided by each donor, and peripheral blood mononuclear cells were used for TCR beta sequencing. Genomic DNA was extracted from the blood cell samples with the Qiagen DNeasy Blood Extraction Kit. A word on this clone: Its antigen is currently not known. Per-base quality was not reported, and no clone a single base away is much larger than it.

On the study overall, not on this receptor specifically: Sequencing depth was assumed to be roughly uniform across donors in the presence/absence analyses, though that assumption may not hold. Linkage disequilibrium might explain the correlated functional status among segregating V segments, but an unknown experimental factor could not be ruled out. In a later analysis, several top co-occurrence clusters were reported to appear linked to parvovirus B19, influenza, CMV and Epstein-Barr virus. Because the 87-base-pair reads could not distinguish some IMGT-functional V segments, including TRBV6-2 and TRBV6-3, those segments were excluded. Because HLA typing was missing for some donors at each locus, association tests included only the typed subset. A later analysis found that TCR association rates varied across HLA loci, with DRB1 alleles showing the most associated TCRs and HLA-C alleles the fewest. A later analysis found that HLA-associated TCR beta chains were more clonally expanded and had lower generation probabilities than equally common non-associated chains. Most TCR sequences were observed very rarely across donors, whereas some public TCRs were present in many individuals. Roughly 17 rarely observed V segments, including chromosome 9 orphons, were excluded from the earlier analysis of just under 600 of the donors because counts were too low. Only TCR beta chains were sequenced in this cohort, and the absence of alpha or paired-chain data limited detectable features. For the cohort, immune exposure information was limited to CMV serostatus. A later analysis associated 15,000 to 20,000 TCR beta sequences with specific HLA alleles at a false discovery rate of 0.05. In vitro tests confirmed that a few of the cytomegalovirus-associated TCR beta chains recognize cytomegalovirus antigens. A further reported finding was that TCR beta sequences accurately predicted the HLA-A and HLA-B alleles for most subjects in the first cohort. Most CMV-associated TCR beta chains appeared to be HLA-restricted in a later analysis, and the HLA associations seemed to be driven largely by CMV exposure. An earlier analysis of approximately 570 of the donors showed that most TCR beta V segments appeared in productive rearrangements either about 87% or about 30% of the time, which broadly matched IMGT annotations. In a later genetic analysis, fewer N-insertions in productive TCRs were reported among donors in an Asian-associated ancestry cluster than the approximately 710-donor mean. The authors suggested that the approach could potentially be extended to other disease states and immunological phenotypes. When HLA alleles, especially DR and DQ, strongly co-occurred, TCR associations were difficult to assign to individual alleles. A later genetic analysis associated a missense DCLRE1C variant with V-gene and J-gene trimming of TCR beta chains, and an independent cohort replicated the association. A group of highly shared sequence variants was considered likely to be a technical artifact of the sequencing pipeline. Cytomegalovirus status was reported to be diagnosed by the classifier with high specificity and sensitivity in both the original and validation cohorts. The study gave a list of some 150 TCR beta chains associated with cytomegalovirus.

The CDR3 has 16 amino acids, counting the end cysteine and phenylalanine. This entry keeps only the CDR3 DNA: 48 bases, framed from base 1. Relative to germline, V is missing 5 bases and J is missing 7 bases, with 15 bases of the junction outside any gene match. Taken from the germline V gene (reference sequence), the CDR1 and CDR2 loops are SEHNR and FQNEAQ. The receptor library was made with the immunoSEQ multiplex PCR assay. A mixture of 60 forward primers for TCR Vbeta segments and 13 reverse primers for TCR Jbeta segments was used in the multiplex PCR. The CDR3 region of rearranged TCR beta genes was amplified from genomic DNA with a multiplex PCR assay. On the Illumina HiSeq System, the amplified TCR beta libraries were sequenced as 87-base-pair reads. The authors' analysis ran thus. A later analysis counted tens of millions of unique TCR beta chains across the 666 repertoires, and roughly 11 million of these chains were shared by at least two donors. To remove PCR and sequencing errors, raw reads were error-corrected and collapsed into unique sequences using a nearest-neighbor algorithm that merged closely related sequences. CDR3 sequences were aligned to IMGT reference sequences to assign V, D and J gene segments. For a sequence to be retained, at least a six-nucleotide match to both a V gene segment and a J gene segment was required. A rearrangement was called productive if the CDR3 had no stop codons and remained in frame with V and J, and every other rearrangement was called non-productive. Following IMGT convention, CDR3 was defined as the stretch from the second conserved V-encoded cysteine to the conserved J-encoded phenylalanine. The earlier analysis of roughly 590 of the donors excluded sequences that lacked an unambiguous match to a single V gene segment. An earlier analysis of under 750 of the donors called V segments functional above 56.7% productive rearrangements and segregating when the between-donor standard deviation exceeded 5%. To diagnose cytomegalovirus status from the catalog of TCR beta chain sequences, a statistical classification framework was built. V and J gene assignment, in a later analysis, came from comparing TCR nucleotide sequences with IMGT/GENE-DB human TR gene sequences. In a later analysis, CDR3 sequences and most-parsimonious VDJ recombination scenarios were assigned using the TCRdist pipeline. In a later analysis, each TCR beta chain was defined by its CDR3 amino acid sequence together with its V-gene family, and reads without a unique V-gene family were excluded. As a way to deal with suspected cross-contamination and a sequencing artifact, a later analysis dropped 640 or so nucleotide sequences that were highly shared and had low generation probability. In a later analysis, a clonal expansion index for each public chain was calculated from normalized within-repertoire ranks of inferred template counts. Generation probabilities in a later analysis came from a VDJ recombination model fitted to out-of-frame rearrangements, and those results were checked against IGoR. A later analysis scored TCR-TCR, TCR-HLA and TCR-CMV co-occurrence with hypergeometric tests, applying a repertoire-size bias correction to TCR pairs. False discovery rates were estimated in a later analysis by permuting HLA or CMV assignments 20 times. In a later analysis, co-occurring TCRs were grouped using DBSCAN, with TCRdist sequence similarity added in when clustering inside HLA-allele-positive subsets. Co-occurrence clustering excluded repertoires with fewer than 30,000 or more than 120,000 public chains, plus five with anomalous nucleotide sharing. Sourced from immuneACCESS, this table was stored by TCRdb with only in-frame sequences that have V and J called. A share of the clones is absent; for the studies checked, an unresolved V gene accounts for under half, and the remainder has no known explanation. The V and J calls and the clone size are those of that table, but D and trimming were determined from the DNA. Within this sample are about 67,000 clones, with around 78% of them counted one time only. In total, the top ten clones hold over 9.5% of the sample.

The TCR originated in a man aged 35 to 55 in good health and CMV-seronegative. The chain couples TRBV7-9 to TRBJ1-2, and TRBD1 aligns with 8 junction nucleotides. Sequencing input: PBMCs. The DNA sequence is as follows: TGTGCCAGCAGCAATGGGACAGGCATTTGGGAGAGTGGCTACACCTTC. Its product reads: CASSNGTGIWESGYTF.